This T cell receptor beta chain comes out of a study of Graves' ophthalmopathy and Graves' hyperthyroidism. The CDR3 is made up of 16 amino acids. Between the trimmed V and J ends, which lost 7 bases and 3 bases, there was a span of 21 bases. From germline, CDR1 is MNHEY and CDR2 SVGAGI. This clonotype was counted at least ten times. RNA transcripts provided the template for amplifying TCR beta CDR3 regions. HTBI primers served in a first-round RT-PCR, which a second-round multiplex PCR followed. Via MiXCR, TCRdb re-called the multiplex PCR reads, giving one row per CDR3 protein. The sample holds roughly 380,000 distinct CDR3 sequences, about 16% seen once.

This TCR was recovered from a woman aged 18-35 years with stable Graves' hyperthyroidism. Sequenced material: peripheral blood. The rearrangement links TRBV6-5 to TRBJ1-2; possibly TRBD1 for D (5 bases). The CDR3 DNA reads TGTGCCAGCATCACCTCATTGAGGGGACGGGACTATGGCTACACCTTC. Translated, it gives CASITSLRGRDYGYTF.